This entry describes one T cell receptor (beta chain). This sample is drawn from a study of shared clonotypes between healthy human individuals. Assay: immunoSEQ multiplex PCR; the TCRdb copy retains only in-frame clones and omits some. The repertoire consists of more than 2 million clones, with approximately 94% occurring once and the leading ten covering roughly 0.13%. All donors were healthy HIV-negative adults lacking recent acute infections or vaccinations. From CD4+ cells came CD45RA+ naive and CD45RA-negative memory subsets. Between the trimmed V and J ends, which lost 6 bases and 5 bases, there was a span of 13 bases. CDR3 length: 14 amino acids. Germline-derived CDR1 and CDR2 are SGHAT and FQNNGV.

Input material: naive CD4+ T cells sorted from blood. As to subset: CD45RA+ positively selected. The V gene is TRBV11-2, the J gene TRBJ2-2; tentatively, D is TRBD1 (6 bases). The sequence was collected from a man younger than 30 in good health. The CDR3 here is CASRRTGNTGELFF. CDR3 DNA: TGTGCCAGCAGGCGTACAGGGAATACCGGGGAGCTGTTTTTT.